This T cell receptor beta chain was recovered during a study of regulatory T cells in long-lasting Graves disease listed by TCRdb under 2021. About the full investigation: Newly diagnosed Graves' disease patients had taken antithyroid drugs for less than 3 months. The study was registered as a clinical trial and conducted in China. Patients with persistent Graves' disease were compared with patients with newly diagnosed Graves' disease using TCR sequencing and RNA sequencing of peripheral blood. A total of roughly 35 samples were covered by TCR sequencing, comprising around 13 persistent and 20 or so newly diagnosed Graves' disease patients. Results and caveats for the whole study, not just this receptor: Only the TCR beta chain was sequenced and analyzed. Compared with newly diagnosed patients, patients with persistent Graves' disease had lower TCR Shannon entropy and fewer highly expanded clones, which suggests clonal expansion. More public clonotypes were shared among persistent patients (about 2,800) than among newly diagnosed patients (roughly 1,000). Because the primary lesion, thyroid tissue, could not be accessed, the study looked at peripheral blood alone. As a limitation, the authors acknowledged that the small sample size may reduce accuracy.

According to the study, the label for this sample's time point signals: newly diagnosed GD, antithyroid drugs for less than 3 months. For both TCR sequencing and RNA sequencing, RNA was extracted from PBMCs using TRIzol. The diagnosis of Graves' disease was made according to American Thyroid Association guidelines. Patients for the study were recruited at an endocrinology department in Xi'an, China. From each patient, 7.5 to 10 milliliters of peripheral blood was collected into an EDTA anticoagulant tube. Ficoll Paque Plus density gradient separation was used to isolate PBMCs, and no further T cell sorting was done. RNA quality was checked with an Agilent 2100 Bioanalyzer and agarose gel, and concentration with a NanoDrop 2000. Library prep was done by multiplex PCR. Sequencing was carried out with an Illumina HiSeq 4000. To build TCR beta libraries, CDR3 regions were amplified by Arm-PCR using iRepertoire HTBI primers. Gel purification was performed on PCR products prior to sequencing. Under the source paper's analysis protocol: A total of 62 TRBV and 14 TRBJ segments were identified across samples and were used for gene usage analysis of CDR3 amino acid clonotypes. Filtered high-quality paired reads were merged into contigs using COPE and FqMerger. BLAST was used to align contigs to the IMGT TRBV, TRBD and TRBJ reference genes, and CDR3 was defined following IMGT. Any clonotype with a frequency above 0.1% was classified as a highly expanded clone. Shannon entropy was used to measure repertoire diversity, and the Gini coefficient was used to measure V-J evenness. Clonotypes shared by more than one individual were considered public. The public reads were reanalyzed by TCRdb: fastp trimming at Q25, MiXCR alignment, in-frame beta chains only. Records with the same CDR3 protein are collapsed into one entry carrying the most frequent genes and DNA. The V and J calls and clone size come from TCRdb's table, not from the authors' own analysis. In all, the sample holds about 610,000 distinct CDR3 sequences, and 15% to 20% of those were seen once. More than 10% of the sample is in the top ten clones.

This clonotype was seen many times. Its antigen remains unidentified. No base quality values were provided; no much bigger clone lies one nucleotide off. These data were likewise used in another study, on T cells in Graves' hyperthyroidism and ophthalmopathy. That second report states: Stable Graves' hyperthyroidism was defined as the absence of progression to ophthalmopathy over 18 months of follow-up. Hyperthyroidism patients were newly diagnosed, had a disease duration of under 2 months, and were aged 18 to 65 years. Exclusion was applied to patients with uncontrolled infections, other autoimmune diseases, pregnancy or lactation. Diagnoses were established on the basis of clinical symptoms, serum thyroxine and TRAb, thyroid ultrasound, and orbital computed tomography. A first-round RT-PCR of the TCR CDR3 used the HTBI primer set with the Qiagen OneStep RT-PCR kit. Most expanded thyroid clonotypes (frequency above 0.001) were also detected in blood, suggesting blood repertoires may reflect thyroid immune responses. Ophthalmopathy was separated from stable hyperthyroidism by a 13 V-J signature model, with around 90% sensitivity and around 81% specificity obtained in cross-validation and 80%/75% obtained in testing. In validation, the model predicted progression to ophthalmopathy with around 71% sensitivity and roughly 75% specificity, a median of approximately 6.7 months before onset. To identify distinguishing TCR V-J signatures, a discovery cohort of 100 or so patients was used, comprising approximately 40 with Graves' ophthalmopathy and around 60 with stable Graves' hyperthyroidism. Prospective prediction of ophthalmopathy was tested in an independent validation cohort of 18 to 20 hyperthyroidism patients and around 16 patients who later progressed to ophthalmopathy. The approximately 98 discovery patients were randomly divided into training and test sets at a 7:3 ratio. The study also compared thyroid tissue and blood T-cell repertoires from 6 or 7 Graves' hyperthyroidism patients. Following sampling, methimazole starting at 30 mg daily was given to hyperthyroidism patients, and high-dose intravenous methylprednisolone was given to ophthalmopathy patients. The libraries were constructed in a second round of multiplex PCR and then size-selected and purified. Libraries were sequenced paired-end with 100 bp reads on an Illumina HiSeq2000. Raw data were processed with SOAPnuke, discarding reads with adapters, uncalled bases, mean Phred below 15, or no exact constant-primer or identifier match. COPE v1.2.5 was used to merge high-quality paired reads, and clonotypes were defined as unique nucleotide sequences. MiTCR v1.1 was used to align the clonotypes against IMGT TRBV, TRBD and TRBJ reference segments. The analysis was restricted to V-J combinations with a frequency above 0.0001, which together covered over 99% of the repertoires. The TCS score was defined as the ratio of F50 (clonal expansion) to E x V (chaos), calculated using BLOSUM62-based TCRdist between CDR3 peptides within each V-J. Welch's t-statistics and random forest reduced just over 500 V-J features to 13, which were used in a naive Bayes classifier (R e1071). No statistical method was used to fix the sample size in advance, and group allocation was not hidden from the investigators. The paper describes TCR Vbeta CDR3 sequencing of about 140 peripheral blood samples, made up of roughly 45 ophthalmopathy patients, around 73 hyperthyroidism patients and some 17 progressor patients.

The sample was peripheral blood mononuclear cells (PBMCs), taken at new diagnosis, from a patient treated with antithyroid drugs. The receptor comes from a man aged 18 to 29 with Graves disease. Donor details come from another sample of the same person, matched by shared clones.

The CDR3 reads CASSRGMTGGGNEQFF. The bases read TGTGCCAGCAGCCGTGGAATGACGGGAGGGGGCAATGAGCAGTTCTTC. The sequence is built from TRBV3-1 and TRBJ2-1; 8 bases in the middle match TRBD2. From a lookup of the germline V gene (reference sequence), CDR1 and CDR2 are LGHDT and YNNKEL. Relative to germline, V is missing 4 bases and J is missing 6 bases, with 11 bases of the junction outside any gene match. CDR3 length: 16 amino acids, cysteine to phenylalanine. Only CDR3 DNA is held: 48 bases, read in frame from base 1.